A single sample is the source of the 5 T cell receptor beta chains below, sequenced in a study of blood T cell repertoires in COVID-19. Some clones are missing from TCRdb's copy, which holds only in-frame ones; the method was immunoSEQ multiplex PCR. The data contain over 150,000 clones, approximately 86% of them singletons. Material: PBMCs or T cells enriched from blood (not recorded which). The receptors come from a woman aged 25 to 39 who had recovered from COVID-19.

The rearrangement links TRBV5-1 to TRBJ1-3; 7 nucleotides match TRBD1. CDR1 and CDR2 from the germline V gene are SGHRS and YFSETQ. J gave up 1 base and V 3 bases, and 19 bases lay outside the gene matches. The CDR3 has 20 amino acids. The CDR3 reads CASSSGQMNDLQRSGNTIYF. DNA for the CDR3: TGCGCCAGCAGCTCGGGACAGATGAACGACCTTCAGAGGTCTGGAAACACCATATATTTT.

The J gene is TRBJ1-1, the V gene TRBV18; TRBD1 matches at 7 bases. Germline CDR1 is KGHSH and CDR2 is LQKENI. The CDR3 extends over 17 amino acids. With V trimmed by 5 bases and J by 0 bases, 12 bases remained unmatched. The CDR3 reads CASSYLPDRAVNTEAFF. The CDR3 coding sequence is TGTGCCAGCTCATACCTCCCCGACAGGGCGGTGAACACTGAAGCTTTCTTT.

The chain joins TRBV30 to TRBJ2-7, with 7 bases lining up with TRBD2. CDR1 and CDR2 from the germline V gene are GTSNPN and SVGIG (reference sequence). The CDR3 runs to 16 residues. Losses at the gene ends were 0 bases for V and 7 bases for J; bases not matched to a gene: 15. DNA of the CDR3: TGTGCCTGGAGTGTAGTGTCTAGCGGTCCTGTGAAGGAGCAGTACTTC. Translation gives CAWSVVSSGPVKEQYF.

The V and J genes are TRBV28 and TRBJ1-5; D call uncertain. V was pared by 10 bases and J by 0 bases, with 16 bases between. The CDR3 sequence is 15 residues long. Per germline, CDR1 MDHEN and CDR2 SYDVKM. CDR3 nucleotide sequence: TGTGCCATCGAAAAGGCAGGTGATAGCAATCAGCCCCAGCATTTT. Its translation is CAIEKAGDSNQPQHF. Looking up the rest from reference TRBV28 and TRBJ1-5 gives the full variable domain: DVKVTQSSRYLVKRTGEKVFLECVQDMDHENMFWYRQDPGLGLRLIYFSYDVKMKEKGDIPEGYSVSREKKERFSLILESASTNQTSMYLCAIEKAGDSNQPQHFGDGTRLSIL.

This CDR3 is CASSQSGRIGNEQFF. CDR3 nucleotide sequence: TGTGCCAGCAGCCAAAGCGGGAGGATTGGTAATGAGCAGTTCTTC. V gene TRBV14 combines with J gene TRBJ2-1, with 9 bases lining up with TRBD2. The CDR3 totals 15 residues. Looked up from germline, CDR1 is SGHDN and CDR2 is FVKESK. The V and J ends lost 2 bases and 7 bases, in that order; junction bases with no gene match: 6.